Presented here are 22 T cell receptor beta chains from one specimen sequenced in a study of T-cell memory formation after mild COVID-19. TCRdb itself ran the 5' RACE reads through MiXCR, one entry per CDR3 protein. The table lists 450,000 to 650,000 distinct CDR3 sequences, 20% of them singletons. The sequenced sample consisted of PBMCs or a T cell subset sorted from them (not recorded which). The receptors come from an adult woman who had mild COVID-19 (a few samples of this study predate the infection). Cell type and time point are not known.

J is TRBJ2-3 and V is TRBV5-1; weak D call: TRBD2 (5 bases). The CDR3 has 16 amino acids. V lost 6 bases and J lost 0, with 17 bases in between. The germline V gene has CDR1 SGHRS and CDR2 YFSETQ. The CDR3 nucleotides are TGCGCCAGCAACCCGGAGTGGTCGGGGAGCACAGATACGCAGTATTTT. Amino acids: CASNPEWSGSTDTQYF.

The chain links TRBV12-3 or TRBV12-4 to TRBJ1-1, with unresolved D. This CDR3 is built from 13 residues. Between the trimmed V and J ends, which lost 5 bases and 0 bases, there was a span of 7 bases. CDR3 nucleotides: TGTGCCAGCAGTCCTCAGATGAACACTGAAGCTTTCTTT. Translated: CASSPQMNTEAFF.

Here the CDR3 DNA reads TGCGCCAGCCGCAGGCCGGGACAGTTGGTGGAAAAACTGTTTTTT. Translated: CASRRPGQLVEKLFF. J is TRBJ1-4 and V is TRBV4-1; 7 bases align to TRBD1. The V gene's germline CDR1 is MGHRA and CDR2 YSYEKL. The CDR3 spans 15 residues. Trimming took 8 bases from V and 8 from J; bases not matched to a gene: 14.

This clonotype was found a few times. The chain recombines TRBV7-2 with TRBJ2-2, with D perhaps TRBD2 (6 bases). The germline CDR1 and CDR2 sequences are SGHTA and FQGNSA. Trimming shortened V by 5 bases and J by 4 bases, and 14 bases separated the two germline ends. This CDR3 comprises 15 residues. CDR3 coding DNA: TGTGCCAGCAGCCCAGATAGCGGAATCACCGGGGAGCTGTTTTTT. This translates into CASSPDSGITGELFF.

This clonotype was seen more than once but under ten times. V gene TRBV12-3 or TRBV12-4 combines with J gene TRBJ1-2; D gene uncertain. The CDR3 sequence is 16 residues long. Trimming took off 4 bases at V and 0 bases at J, with 15 bases between the two ends. The CDR3 sequence: CASSSSAGLPNYGYTF. The CDR3 DNA is TGTGCCAGCAGTTCATCGGCCGGCCTTCCTAACTATGGCTACACCTTC.

There are a few counts of this clonotype. The rearrangement links TRBV5-6 to TRBJ1-1, with TRBD1 as a possible D gene (5 bases). The CDR3 consists of 12 residues. V lost 3 bases to trimming and J lost 6 bases, with 9 bases between them. CDR1 and CDR2 from the germline V gene are SGHDT and YYEEEE. This chain's CDR3 is CASSSWGAEAFF. CDR3 DNA sequence: TGTGCCAGCAGCTCATGGGGCGCTGAAGCTTTCTTT.

The chain joins TRBV4-3 to TRBJ2-2; TRBD1 matches 8 bases. V was pared by 3 bases and J by 6 bases, with 3 bases of the junction left unmatched. Germline CDR1 and CDR2: LGHNA and YSLEER. This CDR3 has 14 amino acids. CDR3 sequence (DNA): TGCGCCAGCAGCCAGGACAGGGCGGCCGGGGAGCTGTTTTTT. It specifies CASSQDRAAGELFF.

The rearrangement uses TRBV25-1 and TRBJ2-1, with D perhaps TRBD2 (6 bases). Germline V gene sequence: CDR1 MGHDK, CDR2 SYGVNS. Trimming took off 3 bases at V and 5 bases at J, with 14 bases between the two ends. This CDR3 spans 15 amino acids. The CDR3 here is CASSDPRGTHNEQFF. DNA of the CDR3: TGTGCCAGCAGTGATCCCCGCGGGACCCACAATGAGCAGTTCTTC. Supplemented by reference TRBV25-1 and TRBJ2-1, the full variable domain reads EADIYQTPRYLVIGTGKKITLECSQTMGHDKMYWYQQDPGMELHLIHYSYGVNSTEKGDLSSESTVSRIRTEHFPLTLESARPSHTSQYLCASSDPRGTHNEQFFGPGTRLTVL.

This chain joins TRBV5-5 and TRBJ2-3, with D perhaps matching TRBD1 or TRBD2 (5 bases each). Per germline, CDR1 SGHKS and CDR2 YYEKEE (reference sequence). The ends were cut back, 4 bases at V and 4 bases at J, with 19 bases in the middle. This CDR3 has 16 amino acids. The CDR3, as DNA: TGTGCCAGCAGCCTCCGAGGAGCGGTGGGGCCAGATACGCAGTATTTT. As protein: CASSLRGAVGPDTQYF. Variable domain in full (rest from reference TRBV5-5 and TRBJ2-3): DAGVTQSPTHLIKTRGQQVTLRCSPISGHKSVSWYQQVLGQGPQFIFQYYEKEERGRGNFPDRFSARQFPNYSSELNVNALLLGDSALYLCASSLRGAVGPDTQYFGPGTRLTVL.

The table lists this clonotype with many counts. The chain carries TRBV7-2 and TRBJ2-1; D not certain. The CDR3 extends over 15 amino acids. Trimming took off 1 base at V and 0 bases at J, with 7 bases between the two ends. Per the germline V gene, CDR1 is SGHTA and CDR2 is FQGNSA. CDR3 in amino acids: CASSLDYTSYNEQFF. The CDR3 DNA reads as TGTGCCAGCAGCTTAGACTATACCTCCTACAATGAGCAGTTCTTC.

The chain uses TRBV6-2 or TRBV6-3 and TRBJ2-1, with D possibly matching TRBD1 (6 bases). The CDR3 sequence is 14 residues long. V was pared by 6 bases and J by 5 bases, with 14 bases between. Germline V lookup: CDR1 MNHEY, CDR2 SVGEGT. The CDR3 DNA reads TGTGCCAGCAGCCACAGGGTCGAAAACAATGAGCAGTTCTTC. Protein: CASSHRVENNEQFF.

This clonotype was found a few times. The chain employs TRBV6-5 and TRBJ1-6; 8 nucleotides match TRBD1. CDR1 is MNHEY, CDR2 SVGAGI, per germline. This CDR3 is 15 amino acids long. V dropped 0 bases and J dropped 10; count of bases not matched to a gene: 5. CDR3: CASSYSAGGRSPLHF. The CDR3, as DNA: TGTGCCAGCAGTTACTCGGCAGGGGGCCGATCACCCCTCCACTTT.

This clonotype appeared a few times. This sequence joins TRBV30 and TRBJ2-7; D not certain. Germline CDR1 is GTSNPN and CDR2 is SVGIG (reference sequence). The CDR3 has 13 residues. V dropped 5 bases and J dropped 4 bases, with 15 bases sitting between them. The CDR3 nucleotides read TGTGCCTGGCGTCAGATCCACTCATACGAGCAGTACTTC. This sequence encodes CAWRQIHSYEQYF.

This chain joins TRBV5-1 and TRBJ1-1, with 8 bases identical to TRBD1. This CDR3 is 15 amino acids long. CDR1 is SGHRS, CDR2 YFSETQ, per germline. V lost 5 bases, J lost 0 bases, and 6 bases stayed unmatched. CDR3 in DNA: TGCGCCAGCAGGCCGGGACAGGCCATGAACACTGAAGCTTTCTTT. Its protein product is CASRPGQAMNTEAFF.

The V gene is TRBV29-1, the J gene TRBJ1-2, with 7 bases aligning to TRBD1. Germline V CDR1 and CDR2: SQVTM, ANQGSEA. The CDR3 contains 11 residues. Losses at the gene ends were 5 bases for V and 4 bases for J; bases not matched to a gene: 1. CDR3 DNA: TGCAGCGTTAGGACAGGCTATGGCTACACCTTC. Translating gives CSVRTGYGYTF.

The rearrangement joins TRBV2 to TRBJ2-7, with 10 bases aligning to TRBD1. Germline V CDR1 and CDR2: SNHLY, FYNNEI. The J segment lost 2 bases and the V segment lost 6 bases, leaving 7 bases of the junction unmatched. The length of the CDR3 is 15 residues. In DNA form, the CDR3 reads TGTGCCAGCAGCACGGACAGGGGGAGAACCTACGAGCAGTACTTC. Amino acid sequence: CASSTDRGRTYEQYF. Full variable domain (missing parts from reference TRBV2 and TRBJ2-7): EPEVTQTPSHQVTQMGQEVILRCVPISNHLYFYWYRQILGQKVEFLVSFYNNEISEKSEIFDDQFSVERPDGSNFTLKIRSTKLEDSAMYFCASSTDRGRTYEQYFGPGTRLTVT.

The genes are TRBV7-8 and TRBJ2-3, with TRBD2 matching 8 bases. V dropped 1 base and J dropped 1; count of bases not matched to a gene: 7. The CDR3 is 17 residues long. Germline lookup yields CDR1 SGHVS and CDR2 FQNEAQ. CDR3 sequence reads: CASSLVRLAGGTDTQYF. DNA of the CDR3: TGTGCCAGCAGCTTAGTACGGCTAGCGGGTGGCACAGATACGCAGTATTTT.

The chain uses TRBV2 and TRBJ2-7; D is ambiguous. Germline V gene lookup returns CDR1 SNHLY and CDR2 FYNNEI. There are 12 residues in the CDR3. Trimming removed 8 bases from V and 1 base from J, with 9 bases in between. Written as DNA, the CDR3 is TGTGCCAGCCTCAAGGAGTCCTACGAGCAGTACTTC. This translates into CASLKESYEQYF.

This clonotype showed up just a few times. The V and J genes are TRBV5-1 and TRBJ1-2; weak D call: TRBD1 (6 bases). The length of the CDR3 is 15 residues. Germline CDR1 reads SGHRS; CDR2 reads YFSETQ. Trimming removed 4 bases from V and 6 bases from J, with 19 bases in between. The CDR3 is CASSLHRASYDGYTF. CDR3 sequence (DNA): TGCGCCAGCAGCCTTCACAGGGCCTCCTATGATGGCTACACCTTC.

The CDR3 is CASSPGQGEQFF. CDR3 coding DNA: TGTGCCAGCAGCCCTGGACAGGGAGAGCAGTTCTTC. The chain employs TRBV14 and TRBJ2-1; TRBD1 agrees at 8 bases. The CDR3 runs 12 residues. Germline V gene lookup returns CDR1 SGHDN and CDR2 FVKESK. V lost 4 bases and J lost 10; bases outside the gene matches: 3.

Ten or more counts support this clonotype. This chain joins TRBV5-1 and TRBJ2-3, with D perhaps TRBD2 (5 bases). The CDR3 has 14 amino acids. Germline V gene lookup returns CDR1 SGHRS and CDR2 YFSETQ. Trimming shortened V by 1 base and J by 0 bases, and 6 bases separated the two germline ends. In nucleotides, the CDR3 is TGCGCCAGCAGCTTGCCGGGGAGCACAGATACGCAGTATTTT. This sequence encodes CASSLPGSTDTQYF.

The chain links TRBV9 to TRBJ1-1; D is unresolved. The germline V gene has CDR1 SGDLS and CDR2 YYNGEE. V shed 3 bases and J shed 1 base, with 13 bases lying between them. The CDR3 contains 15 residues. The CDR3 nucleotides read TGTGCCAGCAGCGACGCGACGGCAGGGAACACTGAAGCTTTCTTT. Translating gives CASSDATAGNTEAFF.